Presented here are 30 T cell receptor beta chains from one specimen sequenced in a study of T-cell memory formation after mild COVID-19. One entry per CDR3 protein results from TCRdb running MiXCR on the 5' RACE reads. Among around 340,000 distinct CDR3 sequences listed, roughly 13% were seen once. Sequencing used PBMCs or a T cell subset sorted from them (not recorded which). The receptors come from a man aged 18-30 years who had mild COVID-19 (a few samples of this study predate the infection). Cell type and time point are not known.

The chain uses TRBV6-5 and TRBJ2-4; tentatively, D is TRBD1 (6 bases). The CDR3 contains 14 residues. V lost 7 bases to trimming and J lost 0 bases, with 10 bases between them. Per the germline V gene, CDR1 is MNHEY and CDR2 is SVGAGI. The CDR3 DNA reads as TGTGCCAGCATGGACAGCTTAGCCAAAAACATTCAGTACTTC. Translated, it gives CASMDSLAKNIQYF.

This clonotype showed up just a few times. The chain is built from TRBV12-3 or TRBV12-4 and TRBJ2-1, with unresolved D. The CDR3 runs to 11 residues. V lost 11 bases to trimming and J lost 1 base, with 6 bases between them. CDR3 nucleotide sequence: TGTGCCTCTATGTCCTACAATGAGCAGTTCTTC. Protein sequence: CASMSYNEQFF.

V usage is TRBV12-3 or TRBV12-4 and J usage is TRBJ1-5, with 9 bases that match TRBD1. J lost 6 bases, V lost 6 bases, and 9 bases had no gene match. CDR3 size: 15 residues. CDR3 amino acids: CASSNTGGIGQPQHF. For the CDR3, the DNA is TGTGCCAGCAGCAACACAGGGGGCATCGGTCAGCCCCAGCATTTT.

This chain uses TRBV7-9 with TRBJ2-1; D might be TRBD2 (6 bases). Germline loops: CDR1 SEHNR, CDR2 FQNEAQ (reference sequence). V was clipped by 1 base and J by 9 bases, with 16 bases between them. The CDR3 runs 15 residues. The CDR3 protein is CASSLVALEGSEQFF. Here the CDR3 DNA reads TGTGCCAGCAGCTTAGTGGCCCTGGAGGGGAGTGAGCAGTTCTTC.

This chain joins TRBV4-1 and TRBJ2-7; no definite D call. This CDR3 has 15 amino acids. Germline V lookup: CDR1 MGHRA, CDR2 YSYEKL. With 1 base removed from V and 5 bases from J, the gap between germline ends came to 15 bases. Here the CDR3 reads CASSQAVNGKDEQYF. As DNA, the CDR3 is TGCGCCAGCAGCCAAGCCGTCAATGGAAAGGACGAGCAGTACTTC.

The chain combines TRBV7-2 with TRBJ2-3; 10 bases line up with TRBD1. The V gene end was trimmed by 1 base and the J gene end by 5 bases; junction bases not matched to a gene: 3. From germline, CDR1 is SGHTA and CDR2 FQGNSA. CDR3 length equals 15 residues. The CDR3 DNA reads TGTGCCAGCAGCTTAGGGACAGGGGGGAGAGATACGCAGTATTTT. Translation: CASSLGTGGRDTQYF.

This clonotype was observed a handful of times. Here the CDR3 reads CASSQDGGTWATEAFF. The CDR3, as DNA: TGTGCCAGCAGCCAAGATGGGGGGACATGGGCCACTGAAGCTTTCTTT. The chain carries TRBV4-2 and TRBJ1-1; weak D call: TRBD1 (6 bases). Per germline, CDR1 LGHNA and CDR2 YNFKEQ. The germline V and J ends were trimmed by 0 bases and 4 bases, with 15 bases remaining between them. This CDR3 comprises 16 residues.

The CDR3 sequence: CSARVTGGGYGYTF. The CDR3 DNA sequence: TGCAGTGCTAGAGTTACAGGGGGCGGCTATGGCTACACCTTC. The chain links TRBV20-1 to TRBJ1-2; 9 positions match TRBD1. Germline V gives CDR1 DFQATT, CDR2 SNEGSKA (reference sequence). After removal of 1 base from V and 4 bases from J, the junction contained 4 bases not matched to a gene. CDR3 length equals 14 residues.

This clonotype was seen at least ten times. The gene calls are TRBV5-5 and TRBJ1-6, with 11 bases identical to TRBD1. Germline CDR1 and CDR2: SGHKS and YYEKEE (reference sequence). The J segment lost 14 bases and the V segment lost 1 base, leaving 20 bases of the junction unmatched. CDR3 length equals 19 residues. CDR3 residues: CASSLRTPGTGGPGVSLHF. DNA of the CDR3: TGTGCCAGCAGCTTGCGGACCCCCGGGACAGGGGGACCGGGTGTGTCCCTCCACTTT.

This clonotype showed up just a few times. The J gene is TRBJ2-2, the V gene TRBV12-3 or TRBV12-4, with unresolved D. V was cut by 6 bases and J by 6 bases, with 5 bases left in between. This CDR3 comprises 11 residues. The CDR3 region is CASRASGELFF. DNA of the CDR3: TGTGCCAGCAGAGCATCCGGGGAGCTGTTTTTT.

This clonotype was detected only a few times. The chain joins TRBV5-1 to TRBJ2-1, with 9 bases matching TRBD2. The junction had 7 bases not matched to a gene; V was cut back by 1 base and J by 5 bases. The germline gives CDR1 SGHRS, CDR2 YFSETQ. The CDR3 totals 16 residues. The CDR3 reads CASSLWAGGPNNEQFF. The CDR3 bases are TGCGCCAGCAGCTTGTGGGCGGGGGGGCCAAACAATGAGCAGTTCTTC.

This clonotype has only a few counts. The chain recombines TRBV7-6 with TRBJ1-4, with 7 bases identical to TRBD1. The V segment lost 0 bases and the J segment 7 bases; nucleotides outside the gene matches: 8. This CDR3 is 16 amino acids long. Germline V gene sequence: CDR1 SGHVS, CDR2 FNYEAQ. For the CDR3, the DNA is TGTGCCAGCAGCTTAGCGAACAGGGGAAGGGTTGAAAAACTGTTTTTT. Amino acids: CASSLANRGRVEKLFF.

CDR3 loop: CASRAAGTGAITKDEQFF. The DNA of the CDR3 is TGTGCCAGCAGGGCCGCCGGGACAGGGGCCATAACTAAGGATGAGCAGTTCTTC. The chain links TRBV6-2 or TRBV6-3 to TRBJ2-1, with 10 bases fitting TRBD1. Germline V gives CDR1 MNHEY, CDR2 SVGEGT. The CDR3 extends over 18 amino acids. Trimming took 6 bases from V and 8 from J; bases not matched to a gene: 19.

V gene TRBV5-8 combines with J gene TRBJ2-3; D unclear. The CDR3 runs to 12 residues. Germline assignment: CDR1 SGHTS and CDR2 YDEGEE. V gave up 0 bases and J gave up 5 bases, with 4 bases separating them. The DNA for the CDR3 is TGTGCCAGCAGCTTGGACCAAGATACGCAGTATTTT. As protein: CASSLDQDTQYF.

The rearrangement joins TRBV19 to TRBJ1-5, with D hard to call. Per germline, CDR1 LNHDA and CDR2 SQIVND (reference sequence). The CDR3 is 14 amino acids. V dropped 0 bases and J dropped 4 bases, with 7 bases sitting between them. The CDR3 DNA sequence: TGTGCCAGTAGTATAGAGGGGTGGAATCAGCCCCAGCATTTT. It codes for CASSIEGWNQPQHF.

This clonotype was seen only a few times. The rearrangement uses TRBV10-3 and TRBJ1-1; the match to TRBD1 covers 7 bases. This CDR3 has 15 amino acids. Germline V gene lookup returns CDR1 ENHRY and CDR2 SYGVKD. After removal of 3 bases from V and 1 base from J, the junction contained 5 bases not matched to a gene. The chain's CDR3 is CAISEPRTGNTEAFF. CDR3 DNA: TGTGCCATCAGTGAACCCCGGACAGGGAACACTGAAGCTTTCTTT.

The J gene is TRBJ2-1, the V gene TRBV3-1; D possibly corresponds to TRBD2 (6 bases). Trimming stripped 1 base from V and 7 bases from J, with 14 bases between. The CDR3 consists of 15 residues. Germline V CDR1 and CDR2: LGHDT, YNNKEL (reference sequence). CDR3 sequence reads: CASSQAAGPGNEQFF. CDR3 bases: TGTGCCAGCAGCCAAGCTGCGGGGCCTGGGAATGAGCAGTTCTTC.

The chain joins TRBV7-2 to TRBJ2-7; D is possibly TRBD2 (5 bases). Trimming removed 8 bases from V and 3 bases from J, with 14 bases in between. CDR3 length: 13 residues. In germline, CDR1 is SGHTA, CDR2 FQGNSA. The CDR3 nucleotides read TGTGCCAGCGCAGCCCGGGGTGTCTACGAGCAGTACTTC. It translates to CASAARGVYEQYF.

This clonotype appeared a few times. V and J are TRBV7-9 and TRBJ2-7; TRBD1 is a possible D gene (5 bases). The CDR3 is 14 residues long. Germline V gene data show CDR1 as SEHNR and CDR2 as FQNEAQ (reference sequence). V was shortened by 5 bases and J by 2 bases, with 13 bases between the two germline ends. The CDR3 nucleotides read TGTGCCAGCAGCCCTAAACAGGATACCTACGAGCAGTACGTC. Protein: CASSPKQDTYEQYV.

This clonotype was detected a few times. The chain combines TRBV12-3 or TRBV12-4 with TRBJ2-1; D gene ambiguous. The CDR3 totals 13 residues. Trimming pared 3 bases from V and 8 bases from J, leaving 11 bases between. The CDR3 loop reads CASSFSELHEQFF. In DNA, the CDR3 is TGTGCCAGCAGTTTCTCCGAATTGCATGAGCAGTTCTTC.

The chain uses TRBV7-2 and TRBJ2-1; 7 positions agree with TRBD1. V trimming: 5 bases; J trimming: 14 bases; junction bases outside the gene matches: 9. The germline gives CDR1 SGHTA, CDR2 FQGNSA. The CDR3 totals 12 residues. Here the CDR3 DNA reads TGTGCCAGCAGCCCGTTCAGGGGGTTCGAGTTCTTC. It yields the protein CASSPFRGFEFF.

The rearrangement joins TRBV5-1 to TRBJ2-2, with D possibly matching TRBD2 (6 bases). Germline CDR1 SGHRS, CDR2 YFSETQ. V shed 0 bases and J shed 1 base, with 10 bases lying between them. This CDR3 has 16 residues. This chain's CDR3 is CASSLAGSWNTGELFF. The CDR3 DNA sequence: TGCGCCAGCAGCTTGGCCGGGAGTTGGAACACCGGGGAGCTGTTTTTT.

This clonotype occurred a few times. This chain joins TRBV20-1 and TRBJ2-1, with 8 positions matching TRBD1. CDR3 size: 14 residues. Germline lookup yields CDR1 DFQATT and CDR2 SNEGSKA (reference sequence). The V gene end was trimmed by 3 bases and the J gene end by 4 bases; junction bases not matched to a gene: 5. The CDR3 region is CSASRQGHYNEQFF. The CDR3 nucleotides read TGCAGTGCTAGTCGACAGGGGCATTACAATGAGCAGTTCTTC.

This clonotype came up many times. The chain uses TRBV6-4 and TRBJ2-2; 9 positions match TRBD1. Per germline, CDR1 MRHNA and CDR2 SNTAGT. The V segment lost 0 bases and the J segment 7 bases; nucleotides outside the gene matches: 0. CDR3 length equals 14 residues. In nucleotides, the CDR3 is TGTGCCAGCAGTGACTCGACAGGGGGCGGGGAGCTGTTTTTT. Translation gives CASSDSTGGGELFF.

The CDR3 region is CASSQDVGSLDTDTQYF. The CDR3 bases are TGCGCCAGCAGCCAAGATGTGGGCAGCCTGGACACAGATACGCAGTATTTT. This rearrangement joins TRBV4-1 to TRBJ2-3, with D unclear. Trimming removed 0 bases at V and 2 bases at J, with 15 bases between. CDR3 length: 17 amino acids. Germline assignment: CDR1 MGHRA and CDR2 YSYEKL.

The rearrangement uses TRBV7-9 and TRBJ2-7; D not certain. Germline V gives CDR1 SEHNR, CDR2 FQNEAQ (reference sequence). The CDR3 is 13 residues long. The V end lost 8 bases, the J end lost 5 bases, and 16 bases lay between the germline ends. The CDR3 is CASALFTLNEQYF. CDR3 sequence (DNA): TGTGCCAGCGCCTTATTTACCCTGAACGAGCAGTACTTC.

This clonotype showed up just a few times. This chain connects TRBV5-6 to TRBJ2-7; 8 bases are shared with TRBD1. J gave up 1 base and V 1 base, and 4 bases lay outside the gene matches. The CDR3 spans 15 residues. Germline V gene data show CDR1 as SGHDT and CDR2 as YYEEEE. The CDR3 region is CASSLWNRGSYEQYF. The CDR3 bases are TGTGCCAGCAGCTTGTGGAACAGGGGGTCCTACGAGCAGTACTTC.

This clonotype occurred many times. The chain has TRBV10-3 and TRBJ1-5; maybe TRBD1 (5 bases). Germline lookup yields CDR1 ENHRY and CDR2 SYGVKD. Trimming removed 3 bases from V and 3 bases from J, with 12 bases in between. The CDR3 has 15 residues. The CDR3 DNA follows: TGTGCCATCAGTGATCTTCCAGGGCTCAATCAGCCCCAGCATTTT. Its protein product is CAISDLPGLNQPQHF.

This clonotype was counted between two and nine times. The chain carries TRBV10-3 and TRBJ2-7; D ambiguous. CDR1 is ENHRY and CDR2 is SYGVKD in the germline V gene. V lost 2 bases, J lost 4 bases, and 9 bases lay in between. The CDR3 has 13 amino acids. The CDR3, as DNA: TGTGCCATCAGTGAGGGACCGATATACGAGCAGTACGTC. It codes for CAISEGPIYEQYV.

The chain is built from TRBV4-1 and TRBJ1-4; D unresolved. CDR3 size: 15 residues. The germline gives CDR1 MGHRA, CDR2 YSYEKL. Trimming shortened V by 0 bases and J by 6 bases, and 11 bases separated the two germline ends. In DNA, the CDR3 is TGCGCCAGCAGCCAAGATCCCGGATCGGATGAAAAACTGTTTTTT. Translation gives CASSQDPGSDEKLFF.